This is a list of T cell receptor beta chains from one sample in a study of T cell repertoires and HLA-DP antigens. Their antigens remain unidentified. Libraries were prepared by immunoSEQ multiplex PCR; TCRdb keeps only in-frame clonotypes and omits some of them. Of around 90,000 clones in the sample, around nine tenths were seen once. Source material: CD4+ T cells from PBMCs. The source of these receptors is a man aged 45-65 years in good health and CMV-seronegative. The CDR3 runs from the conserved cysteine through the conserved F or W. A D gene is named only where the DNA matches it firmly. Size values are once, few and many counts, or a class for expanded clones, and some rows have none.

clone_size: .; v_call: TRBV27; d_call: TRBD1; j_call: TRBJ2-2; cdr3_aa: CASSFRTGGDGELFF; cdr3_nt: TGTGCCAGCAGTTTTCGGACAGGGGGCGACGGGGAGCTGTTTTTT
clone_size: .; v_call: TRBV5-1; d_call: .; j_call: TRBJ1-1; cdr3_aa: CASSLGHGNTEAFF; cdr3_nt: TGCGCCAGCAGCCTGGGACATGGGAACACTGAAGCTTTCTTT
clone_size: .; v_call: TRBV11-2; d_call: .; j_call: TRBJ1-4; cdr3_aa: CASSFNRANEKLFF; cdr3_nt: TGTGCCAGCAGCTTTAACAGGGCTAATGAAAAACTGTTTTTT
clone_size: .; v_call: TRBV5-8; d_call: .; j_call: TRBJ1-5; cdr3_aa: CASSFGRLYNQPQHF; cdr3_nt: TGTGCCAGCAGCTTTGGGAGGTTATACAATCAGCCCCAGCATTTT
clone_size: .; v_call: TRBV5-1; d_call: .; j_call: TRBJ1-5; cdr3_aa: CASSRDSNQPQHF; cdr3_nt: TGCGCCAGCAGCCGGGACAGCAATCAGCCCCAGCATTTT
clone_size: .; v_call: TRBV6-1; d_call: .; j_call: TRBJ1-5; cdr3_aa: CASSEARVGRDNQPQHF; cdr3_nt: TGTGCCAGCAGTGAAGCAAGGGTCGGCAGGGACAATCAGCCCCAGCATTTT
clone_size: .; v_call: TRBV7-2; d_call: TRBD2; j_call: TRBJ2-2; cdr3_aa: CASSRPTSSGGAGGELFF; cdr3_nt: TGTGCCAGCAGCCGACCGACCTCTAGCGGGGGGGCTGGCGGGGAGCTGTTTTTT
clone_size: .; v_call: TRBV5-8; d_call: TRBD2; j_call: TRBJ2-7; cdr3_aa: CASSKGLAGEQYF; cdr3_nt: TGTGCCAGCAGCAAAGGACTAGCGGGCGAGCAGTACTTC
clone_size: .; v_call: TRBV27; d_call: .; j_call: TRBJ2-7; cdr3_aa: CASSSLGGRIIYEQYF; cdr3_nt: TGTGCCAGCAGTTCCCTCGGGGGGCGGATAATATACGAGCAGTACTTC
clone_size: .; v_call: TRBV7-9; d_call: TRBD1; j_call: TRBJ1-3; cdr3_aa: CASSSRFRGGPSGNTIYF; cdr3_nt: TGTGCCAGCAGCTCCCGATTCAGGGGGGGGCCTTCTGGAAACACCATATATTTT
clone_size: .; v_call: TRBV9; d_call: .; j_call: TRBJ2-1; cdr3_aa: CASSVAFAGAPNEQFF; cdr3_nt: TGTGCCAGCAGCGTAGCTTTTGCGGGGGCTCCCAATGAGCAGTTCTTC
clone_size: .; v_call: TRBV11-2; d_call: .; j_call: TRBJ2-7; cdr3_aa: CASSLVSYEQYF; cdr3_nt: TGTGCCAGCAGCTTAGTGTCCTACGAGCAGTACTTC
clone_size: few; v_call: TRBV6-1; d_call: TRBD1; j_call: TRBJ1-2; cdr3_aa: CASSATRTGGGYGYTF; cdr3_nt: TGTGCCAGCAGTGCGACCCGTACAGGGGGCGGCTATGGCTACACCTTC
clone_size: .; v_call: TRBV19; d_call: .; j_call: TRBJ1-5; cdr3_aa: CASSIYGDGGSNQPQHF; cdr3_nt: TGTGCCAGTAGTATCTATGGGGATGGTGGCAGCAATCAGCCCCAGCATTTT
clone_size: .; v_call: TRBV7-2; d_call: .; j_call: TRBJ1-6; cdr3_aa: CASRGTRNSPLHF; cdr3_nt: TGTGCCAGCAGGGGGACAAGGAATTCACCCCTCCACTTT
clone_size: .; v_call: TRBV6-5; d_call: .; j_call: TRBJ2-2; cdr3_aa: CASSWRMTGELFF; cdr3_nt: TGTGCCAGCAGTTGGAGGATGACCGGGGAGCTGTTTTTT
clone_size: .; v_call: TRBV6-6; d_call: .; j_call: TRBJ1-2; cdr3_aa: CASSYEGSDGYTF; cdr3_nt: TGTGCCAGCAGTTACGAGGGGAGCGATGGCTACACCTTC
clone_size: .; v_call: TRBV18; d_call: .; j_call: TRBJ1-6; cdr3_aa: CASSPPGVRNSPLHF; cdr3_nt: TGTGCCAGCTCACCACCAGGGGTGCGAAATTCACCCCTCCACTTT
clone_size: .; v_call: TRBV6-6; d_call: .; j_call: TRBJ1-5; cdr3_aa: CASRTEGARNQPQHF; cdr3_nt: TGTGCCAGCAGGACAGAAGGGGCGCGTAATCAGCCCCAGCATTTT
clone_size: .; v_call: TRBV5-1; d_call: .; j_call: TRBJ2-1; cdr3_aa: CASSLFEEEQFF; cdr3_nt: TGCGCCAGCAGCTTGTTTGAGGAAGAGCAGTTCTTC
clone_size: .; v_call: TRBV27; d_call: TRBD2; j_call: TRBJ2-1; cdr3_aa: CASRVVSGGSNEQFF; cdr3_nt: TGTGCCAGCAGGGTAGTGAGCGGGGGGTCGAATGAGCAGTTCTTC
clone_size: once; v_call: TRBV5-1; d_call: .; j_call: TRBJ2-5; cdr3_aa: CASSSTTGSETQYF; cdr3_nt: TGCGCCAGCAGCTCTACTACAGGATCAGAGACCCAGTACTTC
clone_size: .; v_call: TRBV5-1; d_call: .; j_call: TRBJ1-5; cdr3_aa: CASRGFRTQSNQPQHF; cdr3_nt: TGCGCCAGCAGAGGTTTCAGGACGCAGAGCAATCAGCCCCAGCATTTT
clone_size: .; v_call: TRBV15; d_call: TRBD2; j_call: TRBJ2-6; cdr3_aa: CATSRDTGGAGANVLTF; cdr3_nt: TGTGCCACCAGCAGAGATACGGGAGGGGCAGGGGCCAACGTCCTGACTTTC
clone_size: .; v_call: TRBV10-2; d_call: .; j_call: TRBJ2-2; cdr3_aa: CASKFMGVTGELFF; cdr3_nt: TGCGCCAGCAAGTTTATGGGGGTGACCGGGGAGCTGTTTTTT
clone_size: .; v_call: TRBV6-5; d_call: .; j_call: TRBJ1-1; cdr3_aa: CASSYLGWTEAFF; cdr3_nt: TGTGCCAGCAGTTACTTGGGCTGGACTGAAGCTTTCTTT
clone_size: .; v_call: TRBV7-2; d_call: .; j_call: TRBJ1-5; cdr3_aa: CASSPTTEINQPQHF; cdr3_nt: TGTGCCAGCAGCCCAACGACAGAGATTAATCAGCCCCAGCATTTT
clone_size: .; v_call: TRBV15; d_call: .; j_call: TRBJ1-4; cdr3_aa: CATSRGGVGNEKLFF; cdr3_nt: TGTGCCACCAGCAGAGGAGGGGTTGGTAATGAAAAACTGTTTTTT
clone_size: once; v_call: TRBV30; d_call: .; j_call: TRBJ1-2; cdr3_aa: CAWSVRAGARDGYTF; cdr3_nt: TGTGCCTGGAGTGTACGGGCAGGAGCAAGGGATGGCTACACCTTC
clone_size: .; v_call: TRBV7-9; d_call: .; j_call: TRBJ1-1; cdr3_aa: CASSLEGAEAFF; cdr3_nt: TGTGCCAGCAGCTTAGAGGGGGCTGAAGCTTTCTTT
clone_size: .; v_call: TRBV6-5; d_call: .; j_call: TRBJ1-1; cdr3_aa: CASRRGDTEAFF; cdr3_nt: TGTGCCAGCAGACGGGGGGACACTGAAGCTTTCTTT
clone_size: .; v_call: TRBV6-5; d_call: .; j_call: TRBJ1-1; cdr3_aa: CASSYVSKNTEAFF; cdr3_nt: TGTGCCAGCAGTTACGTCAGCAAGAACACTGAAGCTTTCTTT
clone_size: .; v_call: TRBV9; d_call: TRBD2; j_call: TRBJ2-3; cdr3_aa: CASSSSGGTDTQYF; cdr3_nt: TGTGCCAGCAGCTCTAGCGGGGGCACAGATACGCAGTATTTT
clone_size: .; v_call: TRBV7-2; d_call: .; j_call: TRBJ2-3; cdr3_aa: CASSRGGQGTDTQYF; cdr3_nt: TGTGCCAGCAGCCGCGGGGGCCAGGGCACAGATACGCAGTATTTT
clone_size: .; v_call: TRBV4-1; d_call: TRBD1; j_call: TRBJ1-5; cdr3_aa: CASSQGGQIISNQPQHF; cdr3_nt: TGCGCCAGCAGCCAAGGGGGACAGATAATAAGCAATCAGCCCCAGCATTTT
clone_size: .; v_call: TRBV11-2; d_call: TRBD1; j_call: TRBJ2-1; cdr3_aa: CASSTVQGVRGNEQFF; cdr3_nt: TGTGCCAGCAGCACAGTTCAGGGGGTCCGAGGCAATGAGCAGTTCTTC
clone_size: .; v_call: TRBV30; d_call: TRBD2; j_call: TRBJ2-1; cdr3_aa: CAGGLVHTDEQFF; cdr3_nt: TGTGCCGGGGGACTAGTCCACACCGATGAGCAGTTCTTC
clone_size: once; v_call: TRBV5-6; d_call: TRBD1; j_call: TRBJ1-2; cdr3_aa: CASSRHRDRGRPNYGYTF; cdr3_nt: TGTGCCAGCAGCCGACACCGGGACAGGGGGCGTCCCAACTATGGCTACACCTTC
clone_size: .; v_call: TRBV2; d_call: TRBD1; j_call: TRBJ1-2; cdr3_aa: CASSRQGVDGYTF; cdr3_nt: TGTGCCAGCAGTCGACAGGGGGTTGATGGCTACACCTTC
clone_size: .; v_call: TRBV7-9; d_call: .; j_call: TRBJ1-6; cdr3_aa: CASSPSGYNSPLHF; cdr3_nt: TGTGCCAGCAGTCCATCTGGCTATAATTCACCCCTCCACTTT
clone_size: .; v_call: TRBV4-1; d_call: .; j_call: TRBJ1-1; cdr3_aa: CASSQAIGQPGRTEAFF; cdr3_nt: TGCGCCAGCAGCCAGGCGATCGGACAGCCGGGACGTACTGAAGCTTTCTTT
clone_size: once; v_call: TRBV15; d_call: .; j_call: TRBJ2-2; cdr3_aa: CATSRDLATNTGELFF; cdr3_nt: TGTGCCACCAGCAGAGATTTGGCGACGAACACCGGGGAGCTGTTTTTT
clone_size: .; v_call: TRBV11-2; d_call: .; j_call: TRBJ2-2; cdr3_aa: CASSSVVVTGELFF; cdr3_nt: TGTGCCAGCAGTTCGGTCGTCGTTACCGGGGAGCTGTTTTTT
clone_size: few; v_call: TRBV28; d_call: TRBD2; j_call: TRBJ2-2; cdr3_aa: CASSSRGRATGELFF; cdr3_nt: TGTGCCAGCAGTTCCCGCGGGAGGGCCACCGGGGAGCTGTTTTTT
clone_size: once; v_call: TRBV6-6; d_call: TRBD1; j_call: TRBJ2-2; cdr3_aa: CASRTRDRGGTGELFF; cdr3_nt: TGTGCCAGCAGAACCCGGGACAGGGGCGGCACCGGGGAGCTGTTTTTT
clone_size: many; v_call: TRBV5-1; d_call: .; j_call: TRBJ2-2; cdr3_aa: CASTYFSPGTTRTGELFF; cdr3_nt: TGCGCCAGCACCTACTTCAGCCCGGGGACGACGCGCACCGGGGAGCTGTTTTTT
clone_size: .; v_call: TRBV10-3; d_call: TRBD1; j_call: TRBJ2-7; cdr3_aa: CAIRGQGENEQYF; cdr3_nt: TGTGCCATCAGGGGACAGGGAGAGAACGAGCAGTACTTC
clone_size: .; v_call: TRBV5-4; d_call: TRBD1; j_call: TRBJ1-1; cdr3_aa: CASSLPGGGKAFF; cdr3_nt: TGTGCCAGCAGCTTGCCAGGGGGGGGGAAAGCTTTCTTT
clone_size: .; v_call: TRBV27; d_call: TRBD1; j_call: TRBJ1-5; cdr3_aa: CASSLWGTGNNQPQHF; cdr3_nt: TGTGCCAGCAGTTTATGGGGGACAGGAAACAATCAGCCCCAGCATTTT
clone_size: once; v_call: TRBV9; d_call: .; j_call: TRBJ2-1; cdr3_aa: CASSGGAQFQYNEQFF; cdr3_nt: TGTGCCAGCAGCGGAGGGGCACAGTTCCAATACAATGAGCAGTTCTTC
clone_size: .; v_call: TRBV7-2; d_call: .; j_call: TRBJ2-4; cdr3_aa: CASSSGYQNIQYF; cdr3_nt: TGTGCCAGCAGCTCAGGGTATCAGAACATTCAGTACTTC
clone_size: .; v_call: TRBV28; d_call: TRBD2; j_call: TRBJ2-2; cdr3_aa: CASNRAGVAGELFF; cdr3_nt: TGTGCCAGCAATCGAGCGGGAGTAGCCGGGGAGCTGTTTTTT
clone_size: .; v_call: TRBV5-4; d_call: .; j_call: TRBJ2-6; cdr3_aa: CASSLPLVLSGANVLTF; cdr3_nt: TGTGCCAGCAGCTTGCCCCTAGTTCTCTCTGGGGCCAACGTCCTGACTTTC
clone_size: .; v_call: TRBV7-2; d_call: TRBD2; j_call: TRBJ2-5; cdr3_aa: CASSGFLAGGPVRQETQYF; cdr3_nt: TGTGCCAGCAGCGGATTTTTAGCGGGGGGGCCCGTGCGGCAAGAGACCCAGTACTTC
clone_size: .; v_call: TRBV5-1; d_call: TRBD1; j_call: TRBJ1-5; cdr3_aa: CASSLGQGFEPQHF; cdr3_nt: TGCGCCAGCAGCTTGGGACAGGGTTTTGAGCCCCAGCATTTT